A single sample gave rise to the 18 T cell receptor beta chains below, sequenced in a study of blood T cell repertoires in COVID-19. Here immunoSEQ multiplex PCR was the method, and the copy in TCRdb shows in-frame clones only, minus some. The sample yields tens of thousands of clones, less than 90% seen once. Sequenced sample: peripheral blood. The origin of the receptors is an elderly man with acute or convalescent COVID-19.

The chain is built from TRBV27 and TRBJ1-2, with D maybe TRBD1 (5 bases). Germline assignment: CDR1 MNHEY and CDR2 SMNVEV (reference sequence). The CDR3 has 14 amino acids. V was shortened by 6 bases and J by 2 bases, with 13 bases between the two germline ends. The CDR3: CASSRLPGNYGYTF. CDR3 bases: TGTGCCAGCAGCCGCCTTCCAGGGAACTATGGCTACACCTTC.

This chain connects TRBV28 to TRBJ1-3; D gene ambiguous. Germline V gene data show CDR1 as MDHEN and CDR2 as SYDVKM. The CDR3 sequence is 13 residues long. V lost 11 bases and J 3 bases, leaving 14 bases between the germline ends. Here the CDR3 reads CAASRGIGNTIYF. CDR3 nucleotide sequence: TGTGCCGCCAGCAGAGGGATTGGAAACACCATATATTTT.

This clone was seen more than once but under ten times. V usage is TRBV19 and J usage is TRBJ2-7; possible D gene TRBD1, 5 bases. CDR1 LNHDA and CDR2 SQIVND come from the germline V gene (reference sequence). This CDR3 spans 11 amino acids. Between the trimmed V and J ends, which lost 4 bases and 9 bases, there was a span of 10 bases. The CDR3 protein is CASSTDITQYF. The CDR3 region has the DNA TGTGCCAGTAGTACGGACATCACGCAGTACTTC.

The V gene is TRBV6-1, the J gene TRBJ1-2; possibly TRBD1 for D (6 bases). Germline CDR1 reads MNHNS; CDR2 reads SASEGT. Deletions cut 2 bases from V and 0 bases from J, with 10 bases between. This CDR3 is 15 amino acids long. CDR3 in amino acids: CASSETWTANYGYTF. CDR3 nucleotide sequence: TGTGCCAGCAGTGAAACTTGGACAGCTAACTATGGCTACACCTTC.

V gene TRBV4-1 combines with J gene TRBJ2-1; 8 bases are shared with TRBD2. After removal of 1 base from V and 6 bases from J, the junction contained 5 bases not matched to a gene. This CDR3 has 15 amino acids. Looked up from germline, CDR1 is MGHRA and CDR2 is YSYEKL. CDR3 loop: CASSQVGSGSNEQFF. CDR3 nucleotide sequence: TGCGCCAGCAGCCAAGTAGGCAGCGGGAGCAATGAGCAGTTCTTC.

The chain combines TRBV11-3 with TRBJ2-2; TRBD1 matches at 8 bases. The CDR3 covers 15 residues. With 6 bases clipped from V and 1 base from J, the junction kept 4 bases outside the gene matches. Per the germline V gene, CDR1 is SGHNT and CDR2 is YENEEA. CDR3 nucleotides: TGTGCCAGCAGTCCCGGGACAGGGAACACCGGGGAGCTGTTTTTT. Encoded protein: CASSPGTGNTGELFF. The full variable domain, rest sourced from reference TRBV11-3 and TRBJ2-2, is EAGVVQSPRYKIIEKKQPVAFWCNPISGHNTLYWYLQNLGQGPELLIRYENEEAVDDSQLPKDRFSAERLKGVDSTLKIQPAELGDSAVYLCASSPGTGNTGELFFGEGSRLTVL.

The CDR3 loop reads CASSFGGPGEKLFF. In nucleotides, the CDR3 is TGCGCCAGCAGCTTCGGGGGGCCTGGTGAAAAACTGTTTTTT. The chain links TRBV5-1 to TRBJ1-4, with D perhaps TRBD1 (6 bases). Germline V lookup: CDR1 SGHRS, CDR2 YFSETQ. This CDR3 has 14 residues. Trimming shortened V by 2 bases and J by 7 bases, and 12 bases separated the two germline ends.

The rearrangement links TRBV6-6 to TRBJ1-5; D is ambiguous. The V and J ends lost 6 bases and 0 bases respectively, with 15 bases between them. CDR3 length equals 16 residues. The germline V gene has CDR1 MNHNY and CDR2 SVGAGI (reference sequence). The chain's CDR3 is CASRHFGPDSNQPQHF. In nucleotides, the CDR3 is TGTGCCAGCAGGCACTTTGGGCCGGATAGCAATCAGCCCCAGCATTTT.

The CDR3 loop is CASSPGQGREKLFF. The CDR3 coding sequence is TGTGCCAGCTCACCAGGCCAGGGTCGGGAAAAACTGTTTTTT. The chain employs TRBV18 and TRBJ1-4, with TRBD1 as a possible D gene (5 bases). Germline V gene data show CDR1 as KGHSH and CDR2 as LQKENI. This CDR3 contains 14 residues. V shed 2 bases and J shed 8 bases, with 12 bases lying between them.

The chain combines TRBV7-9 with TRBJ1-1; TRBD1 might be the D (6 bases). The CDR3 is 15 amino acids. Germline CDR1 SEHNR, CDR2 FQNEAQ (reference sequence). Trimming left V 2 bases short and J 7 bases short, with 17 bases between. The CDR3: CASSLQSLKDSEAFF. The CDR3 DNA reads as TGTGCCAGCAGCTTACAATCCCTGAAGGACAGTGAAGCTTTCTTT.

The chain uses TRBV5-1 and TRBJ2-1; maybe TRBD1 (6 bases). Germline-derived CDR1 and CDR2 are SGHRS and YFSETQ. The CDR3 has 15 residues. Trimming removed 7 bases at V and 4 bases at J, with 18 bases between. CDR3 in DNA: TGCGCCAGCGACAACGGGCAGGGGAGTTACAATGAGCAGTTCTTC. Protein: CASDNGQGSYNEQFF. The entire variable domain, with the rest obtained from reference TRBV5-1 and TRBJ2-1, is as follows: KAGVTQTPRYLIKTRGQQVTLSCSPISGHRSVSWYQQTPGQGLQFLFEYFSETQRNKGNFPGRFSGRQFSNSRSEMNVSTLELGDSALYLCASDNGQGSYNEQFFGPGTRLTVL.

The chain uses TRBV7-2 and TRBJ2-1, with TRBD1 identical over 9 bases. Germline CDR1 SGHTA, CDR2 FQGNSA. This CDR3 spans 16 amino acids. The V segment lost 3 bases and the J segment 4 bases; nucleotides outside the gene matches: 7. The CDR3 DNA follows: TGTGCCAGCAGCTTTACTGGACAGGGGTTATACAATGAGCAGTTCTTC. Its protein is CASSFTGQGLYNEQFF.

The J gene is TRBJ1-1, the V gene TRBV5-1, with TRBD1 identical over 8 bases. Germline CDR1 is SGHRS and CDR2 is YFSETQ. The V and J ends lost 0 bases and 0 bases, in that order; junction bases with no gene match: 1. The CDR3 runs to 15 residues. The CDR3 is CASSLGQGLNTEAFF. In DNA form, the CDR3 reads TGCGCCAGCAGCTTGGGACAGGGGTTGAACACTGAAGCTTTCTTT.

The CDR3 bases are TGTGCCAGCCGTAGACAGGGCCAAGAGACCCAGTACTTC. Encoded protein: CASRRQGQETQYF. The chain employs TRBV27 and TRBJ2-5; 7 bases fit TRBD1. Germline CDR1 is MNHEY and CDR2 is SMNVEV (reference sequence). The CDR3 consists of 13 residues. J was trimmed by 1 base and V by 8 bases; bases with no gene match: 4.

This chain links TRBV18 with TRBJ1-3; TRBD1 might be the D (5 bases). There are 16 residues in the CDR3. CDR1 is KGHSH, CDR2 LQKENI, per germline. Between the trimmed V and J ends, which lost 3 bases and 0 bases, there was a span of 12 bases. The CDR3 DNA is TGTGCCAGCTCACCTGCGGGAAGGGGCTCTGGAAACACCATATATTTT. As protein: CASSPAGRGSGNTIYF.

The genes are TRBV5-1 and TRBJ2-1, with a tentative D call TRBD1 (6 bases). This CDR3 comprises 12 residues. Trimming cost V 2 bases and J 16 bases, with 16 bases left between them. Germline V gene lookup returns CDR1 SGHRS and CDR2 YFSETQ. The CDR3 reads CASSFEGDGKFF. The CDR3 DNA reads as TGCGCCAGCAGCTTTGAGGGGGATGGAAAATTCTTC.

The rearrangement joins TRBV2 to TRBJ1-2, with unresolved D. Per the germline V gene, CDR1 is SNHLY and CDR2 is FYNNEI. This CDR3 contains 11 residues. Trimming removed 5 bases at V and 8 bases at J, with 9 bases between. The CDR3 protein is CASSLIVGYTF. CDR3 sequence (DNA): TGTGCCAGCAGTCTGATAGTGGGCTACACCTTC.

The V and J genes are TRBV5-1 and TRBJ2-1; TRBD1 aligns across 9 bases. V gave up 2 bases and J gave up 5 bases; unmatched junction bases: 2. CDR3 length: 14 amino acids. CDR1 and CDR2 (germline): SGHRS, YFSETQ. The CDR3 DNA reads as TGCGCCAGCAGCTTAAGGACAGGGGACAATGAGCAGTTCTTC. Protein: CASSLRTGDNEQFF.